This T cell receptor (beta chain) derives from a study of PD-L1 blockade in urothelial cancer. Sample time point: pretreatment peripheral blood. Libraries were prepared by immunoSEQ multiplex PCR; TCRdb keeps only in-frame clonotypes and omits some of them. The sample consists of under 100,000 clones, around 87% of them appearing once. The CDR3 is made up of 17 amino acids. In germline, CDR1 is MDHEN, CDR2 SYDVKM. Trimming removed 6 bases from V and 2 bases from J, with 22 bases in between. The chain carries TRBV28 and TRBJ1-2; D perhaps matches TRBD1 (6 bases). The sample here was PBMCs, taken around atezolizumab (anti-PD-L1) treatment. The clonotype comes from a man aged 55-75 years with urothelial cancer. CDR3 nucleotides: TGTGCCAGCAGCGATGGGGGGGAGGACAGATTAAACTATGGCTACACCTTC. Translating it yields CASSDGGEDRLNYGYTF.